The present entry profiles one T cell receptor (beta chain) with its context. The same CDR3 also results from other DNA sequences found in this sample. This record belongs to a study of shared clonotypes between healthy human individuals. Background on the study: With ages of 18 to 49, the donors were two women and a few men.

TCRdb's table, derived via immunoSEQ multiplex PCR, lists solely in-frame clones and lacks some. This repertoire shows 950,000 to 1,100,000 clones, 78% found once; its top ten account for roughly 0.61%. V was pared by 0 bases and J by 7 bases, with 11 bases between. From germline, CDR1 is SGHRS and CDR2 YFSETQ. This CDR3 comprises 14 residues. This chain links TRBV5-1 with TRBJ2-1; a possible D gene is TRBD1 (5 bases). This receptor was taken from a man between 18 and 35 years old in good health. Some clones in this sample may be carry-over from other donors' samples. The specimen sequenced was memory CD4+ T cells from PBMCs. The subset is: CD45RA-negative fraction. DNA of the CDR3: TGCGCCAGCAGCTTGGTTGCAGGGTCGAATGAGCAGTTCTTC. Translating gives CASSLVAGSNEQFF.